This T cell receptor (beta chain) was documented in a study of T cells in localized non-small cell lung cancer. General study findings and limits: Greater T cell density in blood accompanied longer overall survival. Paired adjacent lung recovered a median approximately 62 of the top 100 tumor clones. Tumor samples were not multi-region, leaving intratumor heterogeneity unexcluded. There was higher T cell clonality in uninvolved adjacent lung than in tumor, and it was highest there.

This clone was observed a few times. Its antigen is not known. TCRdb's copy holds only in-frame clones and misses some; the assay was immunoSEQ multiplex PCR. Of 2,800 or so clones listed, under 30% are singletons. V was shortened by 0 bases and J by 4 bases, with 7 bases between the two germline ends. Germline V gene lookup returns CDR1 MNHGY and CDR2 SAAAGT. The CDR3 is made up of 14 amino acids. This material consisted of lung tumor tissue, taken before any cancer treatment. This chain joins TRBV6-8 and TRBJ1-5; D is uncertain. This receptor was obtained from a woman aged 35-70 years with stage III lung adenocarcinoma. CDR3 sequence: CASSYSEGNQPQHF. CDR3 nucleotide sequence: TGTGCCAGCAGTTACTCGGAGGGAAATCAGCCCCAGCATTTT.